In this sample, the clone carrying this T cell receptor (beta chain) turned up many times. Its target is unknown. The source material, RNA transcripts, was used to amplify TCR beta CDR3 regions. In the first-round RT-PCR of the TCR CDR3, the HTBI primer set was used. TCRdb redid the calling of the multiplex PCR reads with MiXCR, one entry per CDR3 protein. The sample holds some 560,000 distinct CDR3 sequences, 14% seen once. The data derive from a study of T cells in Graves' hyperthyroidism and ophthalmopathy. Graves' hyperthyroidism qualified as stable when ophthalmopathy did not progress within 18 months. Those patients with uncontrolled infection, other autoimmune disease, pregnancy or lactation were excluded. General study points: The model identified upcoming ophthalmopathy a median approximately six months ahead of onset.

Germline CDR1 reads KGHSH; CDR2 reads LQKENI. Trimming took off 3 bases at V and 2 bases at J, with 8 bases between the two ends. The CDR3 totals 14 residues. This clonotype was sampled from a woman in her thirties or forties with Graves' hyperthyroidism. The sample taken for sequencing was blood. The chain couples TRBV18 to TRBJ1-5, with D perhaps TRBD1 (5 bases). CDR3 in DNA: TGTGCCAGCTCACCCGCGGGGGGCAATCAGCCCCAGCATTTT. This translates into CASSPAGGNQPQHF.